The 18 T cell receptor beta chains listed next were all sequenced from one sample in a study of blood T cell repertoires in COVID-19. TCRdb keeps only in-frame clones here, not all; method: immunoSEQ multiplex PCR. This table has roughly 100,000 clones, around 81% appearing once. The source material was peripheral blood. The source is a man older than 75 with acute or convalescent COVID-19.

This chain links TRBV18 with TRBJ2-7; 8 bases are shared with TRBD1. V lost 3 bases and J lost 2; bases outside the gene matches: 3. The CDR3 covers 14 residues. Per germline, CDR1 KGHSH and CDR2 LQKENI. The CDR3 loop is CASSPGQAAYEQYF. Written as DNA, the CDR3 is TGTGCCAGCTCACCGGGACAGGCGGCCTACGAGCAGTACTTC.

The chain uses TRBV29-1 and TRBJ2-1; D might be TRBD2 (7 bases). This CDR3 has 16 residues. CDR1 and CDR2 from the germline V gene are SQVTM and ANQGSEA. V dropped 2 bases and J dropped 0 bases, with 14 bases sitting between them. CDR3 nucleotide sequence: TGCAGCGTTGAACAGGGGCGCGGGAGCTCCTACAATGAGCAGTTCTTC. It codes for CSVEQGRGSSYNEQFF.

The rearrangement joins TRBV28 to TRBJ1-4, with TRBD1 identical over 8 bases. The trim removed 3 bases at V and 8 bases at J, leaving 8 bases unmatched. The CDR3 is 15 residues long. Germline V gene lookup returns CDR1 MDHEN and CDR2 SYDVKM. In nucleotides, the CDR3 is TGTGCCAGCAGTTTCGGACAGGGCAGTTCCGAAAAACTGTTTTTT. This codes for CASSFGQGSSEKLFF.

The rearrangement joins TRBV24-1 to TRBJ2-3; D ambiguous. In germline, CDR1 is KGHDR, CDR2 SFDVKD. CDR3 length: 15 residues. The V gene lost 2 bases and the J gene lost 1 base, with 9 bases spanning the gap. CDR3 DNA sequence: TGTGCCACCAGTGATTCCAACAGACGCACAGATACGCAGTATTTT. It yields the protein CATSDSNRRTDTQYF.

This chain links TRBV5-1 with TRBJ2-2; D possibly corresponds to TRBD1 (7 bases). CDR3 length equals 16 residues. Germline V gives CDR1 SGHRS, CDR2 YFSETQ. V lost 2 bases and J lost 0, with 11 bases in between. The CDR3 here is CASSFSGGTNTGELFF. The CDR3 DNA sequence: TGCGCCAGCAGCTTCTCAGGGGGGACGAACACCGGGGAGCTGTTTTTT.

The chain recombines TRBV7-9 with TRBJ2-5, with 10 bases lining up with TRBD2. The germline V gene encodes CDR1 SEHNR and CDR2 FQNEAQ (reference sequence). The CDR3 has 14 amino acids. Trimming cost V 3 bases and J 2 bases; bases outside gene matches: 0. In DNA, the CDR3 is TGTGCCAGCAGCTTGGGACTAGCGCAAGAGACCCAGTACTTC. The encoded protein is CASSLGLAQETQYF.

This CDR3 is CASSHDWLREQFF. As DNA, the CDR3 is TGTGCCAGCAGCCATGACTGGCTAAGGGAGCAGTTCTTC. The chain couples TRBV11-3 to TRBJ2-1; D not resolved. The CDR3 length is 13 residues. Per germline, CDR1 SGHNT and CDR2 YENEEA. Trimming stripped 5 bases from V and 10 bases from J, with 15 bases between. Combining the CDR3 with reference TRBV11-3 and TRBJ2-1 gives the whole variable domain EAGVVQSPRYKIIEKKQPVAFWCNPISGHNTLYWYLQNLGQGPELLIRYENEEAVDDSQLPKDRFSAERLKGVDSTLKIQPAELGDSAVYLCASSHDWLREQFFGPGTRLTVL.

The chain employs TRBV2 and TRBJ1-6; 7 nucleotides match TRBD1. The CDR3 is 15 residues long. With 2 bases clipped from V and 7 bases from J, the junction kept 5 bases outside the gene matches. Per germline, CDR1 SNHLY and CDR2 FYNNEI. CDR3 nucleotides: TGTGCCAGCAGTGAATTACAGGGGATGAATTCACCCCTCCACTTT. It encodes CASSELQGMNSPLHF.

The rearrangement joins TRBV5-1 to TRBJ2-3, with 11 bases matching TRBD2. CDR3 length: 19 residues. V trimming: 3 bases; J trimming: 0 bases; junction bases outside the gene matches: 12. The germline V gene encodes CDR1 SGHRS and CDR2 YFSETQ. The DNA for the CDR3 is TGCGCCAGCAGCTACTACCCGGGCTCTAGCGGGAGGAGCACAGATACGCAGTATTTT. The encoded protein is CASSYYPGSSGRSTDTQYF.

This clone appeared once. The V call is TRBV3-1 (or the pseudogene TRBV3-2), the J call TRBJ2-7; D unclear. The CDR3 sequence is 12 residues long. V was cut by 2 bases and J by 7 bases, with 9 bases left in between. Per germline, CDR1 LGHDT and CDR2 YNNKEL (reference sequence). CDR3: CASSQTIREQYF. The CDR3 bases are TGTGCCAGCAGCCAAACAATTCGAGAGCAGTACTTC.

The V call is TRBV7-3, the J call TRBJ1-2; no reliable D call. The CDR3 runs 15 residues. The germline V and J ends were trimmed by 5 bases and 4 bases, with 17 bases remaining between them. Germline V lookup: CDR1 SGHTA, CDR2 FQGTGA. The CDR3: CASSPDGPTSYGYTF. The CDR3 DNA reads TGTGCCAGCAGCCCCGATGGACCGACTAGCTATGGCTACACCTTC. Together with reference TRBV7-3 and TRBJ1-2, the CDR3 gives the full variable domain: GAGVSQTPSNKVTEKGKYVELRCDPISGHTALYWYRQSLGQGPEFLIYFQGTGAADDSGLPNDRFFAVRPEGSVSTLKIQRTERGDSAVYLCASSPDGPTSYGYTFGSGTRLTVV.

The chain carries TRBV28 and TRBJ1-1; 8 nucleotides match TRBD1. Germline V gives CDR1 MDHEN, CDR2 SYDVKM. The CDR3 runs 12 residues. The trim removed 2 bases at V and 10 bases at J, leaving 3 bases unmatched. The CDR3 sequence: CASSLVQGGAFF. The CDR3, as DNA: TGTGCCAGCAGTTTAGTACAGGGGGGAGCTTTCTTT.

The gene calls are TRBV27 and TRBJ1-2, with 9 nucleotides matching TRBD1. Trimming cost V 4 bases and J 6 bases; bases outside gene matches: 6. Germline CDR1 and CDR2: MNHEY and SMNVEV (reference sequence). The CDR3 contains 14 residues. The CDR3 sequence is CASSSVGQGHGYTF. DNA for the CDR3: TGTGCCAGCAGTTCCGTCGGACAGGGGCATGGCTACACCTTC.

The rearrangement joins TRBV27 to TRBJ1-6, with D possibly matching TRBD1 (5 bases). This CDR3 is 15 amino acids long. V lost 5 bases and J 3 bases, leaving 11 bases between the germline ends. Germline CDR1 and CDR2: MNHEY and SMNVEV (reference sequence). This chain's CDR3 is CASSRQSNYNSPLHF. CDR3 nucleotide sequence: TGTGCCAGCAGTAGACAGTCGAACTATAATTCACCCCTCCACTTT.

The CDR3 nucleotides are TGTGCCAGCAGCCCGGAGTACAATGAGCAGTTCTTC. This sequence encodes CASSPEYNEQFF. The rearrangement uses TRBV5-4 and TRBJ2-1; D is unresolved. V lost 4 bases and J lost 4, with 6 bases in between. The CDR3 has 12 residues. CDR1 SGHNT and CDR2 YYREEE come from the germline V gene (reference sequence).

This sequence joins TRBV2 and TRBJ1-6, with TRBD1 as a possible D gene (6 bases). Germline V gives CDR1 SNHLY, CDR2 FYNNEI. With 3 bases removed from V and 10 bases from J, the gap between germline ends came to 13 bases. This CDR3 region has 14 residues. The CDR3 region is CASSDGGARSPLHF. The CDR3 region has the DNA TGTGCCAGCAGTGATGGGGGGGCGAGATCACCCCTCCACTTT.

CDR3 residues: CASSPPGTSNTEAFF. The CDR3 nucleotides read TGTGCCAGCAGCCCACCCGGGACATCGAACACTGAAGCTTTCTTT. This chain joins TRBV5-4 and TRBJ1-1; D might be TRBD1 (6 bases). Germline V lookup: CDR1 SGHNT, CDR2 YYREEE (reference sequence). CDR3 length: 15 amino acids. Trimming removed 4 bases from V and 1 base from J, with 14 bases in between.

The rearrangement links TRBV18 to TRBJ1-2; D remains unclear. The CDR3 has 14 amino acids. V gave up 0 bases and J gave up 5 bases, with 10 bases separating them. Germline CDR1 KGHSH, CDR2 LQKENI. The CDR3 bases are TGTGCCAGCTCACCACCGAACCAGGAATATGGCTACACCTTC. It codes for CASSPPNQEYGYTF. Full variable domain (rest looked up from reference TRBV18 and TRBJ1-2): NAGVMQNPRHLVRRRGQEARLRCSPMKGHSHVYWYRQLPEEGLKFMVYLQKENIIDESGMPKERFSAEFPKEGPSILRIQQVVRGDSAAYFCASSPPNQEYGYTFGSGTRLTVV.